The clone carrying this T cell receptor beta chain was seen ten or more times. Its cognate antigen is unknown. This CDR3 has 16 amino acids. Germline-derived CDR1 and CDR2 are MNHNS and SASEGT. V lost 6 bases, J lost 4 bases, and 9 bases stayed unmatched. The data belong to a study of regulatory T cells in long-lasting Graves disease. Arm-PCR of CDR3 regions with iRepertoire HTBI primers generated TCR beta libraries. Each CDR3 protein gets one entry after TCRdb re-called the multiplex PCR reads with MiXCR. Here the sample spans 500,000 or so distinct CDR3 sequences, about 15% being singletons. Time point meaning: newly diagnosed GD, antithyroid drugs for less than 3 months. RNA extracted from PBMCs served as the sequencing template. Study observations and caveats: Compared with new cases, persistent Graves' patients showed reduced TCR diversity.

This sample also appeared in a second study, on T cells in Graves' hyperthyroidism and ophthalmopathy.

This rearrangement joins TRBV6-1 to TRBJ1-5; 10 nucleotides line up with TRBD1. This receptor was obtained from a woman aged 35-65 years with Graves disease. The specimen was peripheral blood mononuclear cells (PBMCs), collected at new diagnosis, from a patient treated with antithyroid drugs. In DNA, the CDR3 is TGTGCCAGCAGCGGGACAGGGGTTGGGGGGAATCAGCCCCAGCATTTT. Amino acid sequence: CASSGTGVGGNQPQHF.